This TCR beta chain was retrieved from a study of blood T cell repertoires in COVID-19. The assay was immunoSEQ multiplex PCR, and TCRdb's table has in-frame clones only and misses some. The sample shows about 220,000 clones, about 90% of them seen only once. This TCR derives from a man in his forties or fifties with active or convalescent COVID-19. The sequenced sample was peripheral blood.

The CDR3 coding sequence is TGCGCCAGCAGCCACCCGGGACTAGCGGGTGAGCAGTTCTTC. Encoded protein: CASSHPGLAGEQFF. The J gene is TRBJ2-1, the V gene TRBV4-1; 12 nucleotides line up with TRBD2. V lost 3 bases to trimming and J lost 9 bases; unmatched junction nucleotides: 3. This CDR3 contains 14 residues. CDR1 and CDR2 from the germline V gene are MGHRA and YSYEKL.